This TCR beta chain was identified during a study of Graves' ophthalmopathy and Graves' hyperthyroidism. After removal of 0 bases from V and 12 bases from J, the junction contained 6 bases not matched to a gene. The length of the CDR3 is 14 residues. Germline V gives CDR1 MNHNS, CDR2 SASEGT. Under 3 months in duration, the ophthalmopathy in affected donors had moderate-to-severe activity, CAS ≥3 and NOSPECS ≥4. Orbital computed tomography, thyroid ultrasound, TRAb, serum thyroxine and clinical symptoms formed the basis of diagnosis. PBMCs were density-gradient isolated from approximately 9.8 ml fresh blood. Comment on this clonotype: Its antigen is unknown.

The authors amplified TCR beta CDR3 regions, and they did so from RNA transcripts for repertoire sequencing. Second-round multiplex PCR followed a first-round RT-PCR using HTBI primers. In TCRdb, the multiplex PCR reads were re-called with MiXCR into one record per CDR3 protein. The sample consists of around 470,000 distinct CDR3 sequences, around an eighth of them appearing once. Findings of the study overall: An 81.08% specificity and roughly 90% sensitivity were achieved by a 13-signature model that separated ophthalmopathy from stable hyperthyroidism.

The clonotype was recovered from a woman aged 30 to 39 with Graves' ophthalmopathy. The chain couples TRBV6-1 to TRBJ1-5; 9 bases line up with TRBD1. The sequencing sample was made of blood. The CDR3 coding sequence is TGTGCCAGCAGTGAAGCTTTGGAGGGACAGGGCCAGCATTTT. Translated: CASSEALEGQGQHF.